This T cell receptor (beta chain) was sequenced during a study of cytomegalovirus exposure and HLA in healthy donors. The primer mix had 60 Vbeta and 13 Jbeta primers. Only in-frame clones appear in the TCRdb table, and some are missing; sequencing was by immunoSEQ multiplex PCR. The sample records 150,000 to 200,000 clones, more than 80% being singletons. Findings of the study overall: Among the CMV-associated chains, a few were confirmed in vitro as specific for CMV antigens. Follow-up analysis later connected one missense variant in DCLRE1C with trimming of TCR beta V- and J-genes.

Points on this clone: No antigen is known for it.

The germline V and J ends were trimmed by 4 bases and 2 bases, with 16 bases remaining between them. Germline CDR1 and CDR2: SEHNR and FQNEAQ (reference sequence). The CDR3 runs to 16 residues. The chain joins TRBV7-9 to TRBJ2-3; possible D gene TRBD2, 6 bases. The receptor was isolated from a woman in her late teens or twenties in good health and CMV-seropositive. Sample: PBMCs. The CDR3 DNA reads as TGTGCCAGCAGCTCCCGGGTAGCGGTCAACACAGATACGCAGTATTTT. Translating it yields CASSSRVAVNTDTQYF.